The clone carrying this TCR beta chain came up once. Its antigen remains unidentified. The sample belongs to a study of T cell responses to AZD1222 COVID-19 vaccine. Study results and limitations: Donors were mostly white British, more females; clonal diversity possibly underestimated.

The protocol was immunoSEQ multiplex PCR, while the TCRdb copy is restricted to in-frame clones and leaves out a portion. The table includes just under 150,000 clones, around 90% detected once. Sequencing was performed on peripheral blood, taken 28 days after the second dose of the MenACWY control vaccine. The TCR originated in an adult who received the MenACWY meningococcal vaccine as a control.

In DNA form, the CDR3 reads TGTGCCAGCAGTCCGGGACAGGGGTATCTAGAGCAGTACTTC. This gives the protein CASSPGQGYLEQYF. The rearrangement joins TRBV6-6 to TRBJ2-7; 10 positions match TRBD1. This CDR3 contains 14 residues. The germline CDR1 and CDR2 sequences are MNHNY and SVGAGI (reference sequence). V gave up 5 bases and J gave up 7 bases; unmatched junction bases: 8.